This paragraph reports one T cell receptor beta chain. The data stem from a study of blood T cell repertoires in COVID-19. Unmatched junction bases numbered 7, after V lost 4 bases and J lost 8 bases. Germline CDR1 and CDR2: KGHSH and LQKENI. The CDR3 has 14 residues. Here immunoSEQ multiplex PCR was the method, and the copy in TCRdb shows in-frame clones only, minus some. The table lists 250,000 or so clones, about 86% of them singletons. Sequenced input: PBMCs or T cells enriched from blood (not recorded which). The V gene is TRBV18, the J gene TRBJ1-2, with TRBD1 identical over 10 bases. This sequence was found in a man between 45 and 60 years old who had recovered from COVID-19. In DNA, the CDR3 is TGTGCCAGCTCACGACAGGGGGCAATGGGAGGCTACACCTTC. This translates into CASSRQGAMGGYTF. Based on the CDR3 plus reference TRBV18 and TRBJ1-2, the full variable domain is NAGVMQNPRHLVRRRGQEARLRCSPMKGHSHVYWYRQLPEEGLKFMVYLQKENIIDESGMPKERFSAEFPKEGPSILRIQQVVRGDSAAYFCASSRQGAMGGYTFGSGTRLTVV.